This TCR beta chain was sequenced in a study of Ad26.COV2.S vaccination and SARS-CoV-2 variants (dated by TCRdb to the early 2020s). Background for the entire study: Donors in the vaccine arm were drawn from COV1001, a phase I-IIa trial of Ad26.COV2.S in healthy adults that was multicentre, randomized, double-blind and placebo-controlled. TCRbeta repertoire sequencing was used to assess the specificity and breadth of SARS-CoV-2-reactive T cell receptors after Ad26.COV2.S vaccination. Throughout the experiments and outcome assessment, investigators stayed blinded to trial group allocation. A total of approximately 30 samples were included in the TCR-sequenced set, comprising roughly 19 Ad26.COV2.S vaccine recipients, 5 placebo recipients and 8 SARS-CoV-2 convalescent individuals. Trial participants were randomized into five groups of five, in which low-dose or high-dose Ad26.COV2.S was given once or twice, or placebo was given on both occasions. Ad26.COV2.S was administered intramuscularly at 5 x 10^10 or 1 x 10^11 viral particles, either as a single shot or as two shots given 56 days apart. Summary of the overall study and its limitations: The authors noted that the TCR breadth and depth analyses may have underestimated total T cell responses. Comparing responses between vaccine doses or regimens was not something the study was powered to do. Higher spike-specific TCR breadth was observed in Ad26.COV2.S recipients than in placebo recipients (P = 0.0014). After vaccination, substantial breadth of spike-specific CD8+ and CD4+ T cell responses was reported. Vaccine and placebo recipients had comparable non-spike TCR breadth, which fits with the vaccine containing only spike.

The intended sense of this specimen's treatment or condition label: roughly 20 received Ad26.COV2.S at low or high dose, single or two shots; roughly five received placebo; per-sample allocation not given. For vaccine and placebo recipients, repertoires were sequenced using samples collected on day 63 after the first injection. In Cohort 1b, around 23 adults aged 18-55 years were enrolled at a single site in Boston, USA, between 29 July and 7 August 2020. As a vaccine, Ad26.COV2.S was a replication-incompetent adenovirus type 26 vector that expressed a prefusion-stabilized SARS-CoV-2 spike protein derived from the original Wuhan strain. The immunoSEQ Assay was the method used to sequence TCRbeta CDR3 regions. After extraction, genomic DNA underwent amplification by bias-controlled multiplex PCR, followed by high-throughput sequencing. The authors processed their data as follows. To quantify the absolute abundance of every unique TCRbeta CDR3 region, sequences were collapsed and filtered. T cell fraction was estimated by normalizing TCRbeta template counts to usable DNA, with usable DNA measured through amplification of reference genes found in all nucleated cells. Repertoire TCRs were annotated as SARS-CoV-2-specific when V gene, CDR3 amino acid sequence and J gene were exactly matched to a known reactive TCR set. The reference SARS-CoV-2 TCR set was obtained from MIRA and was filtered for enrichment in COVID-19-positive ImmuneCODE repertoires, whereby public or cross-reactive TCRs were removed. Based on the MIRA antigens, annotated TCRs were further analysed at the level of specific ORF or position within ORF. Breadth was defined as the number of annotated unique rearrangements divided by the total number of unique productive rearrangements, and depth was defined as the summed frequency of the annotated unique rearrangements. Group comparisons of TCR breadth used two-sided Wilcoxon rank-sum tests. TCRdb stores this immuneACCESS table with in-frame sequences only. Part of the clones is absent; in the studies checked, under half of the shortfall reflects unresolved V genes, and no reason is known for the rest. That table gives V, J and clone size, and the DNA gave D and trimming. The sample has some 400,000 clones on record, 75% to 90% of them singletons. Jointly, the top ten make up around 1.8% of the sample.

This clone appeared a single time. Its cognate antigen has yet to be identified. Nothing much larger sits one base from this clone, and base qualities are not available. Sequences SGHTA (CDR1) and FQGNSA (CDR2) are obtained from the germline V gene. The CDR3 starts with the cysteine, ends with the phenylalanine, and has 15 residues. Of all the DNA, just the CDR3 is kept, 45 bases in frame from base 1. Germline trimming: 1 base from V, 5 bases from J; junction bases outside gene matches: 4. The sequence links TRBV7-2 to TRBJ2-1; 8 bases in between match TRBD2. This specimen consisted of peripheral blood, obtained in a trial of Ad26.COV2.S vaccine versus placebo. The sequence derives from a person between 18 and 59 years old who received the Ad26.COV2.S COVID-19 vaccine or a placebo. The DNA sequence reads TGTGCCAGCAGCTTAGTCACGGGAGGGGACAATGAGCAGTTCTTC. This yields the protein CASSLVTGGDNEQFF.